This entry concerns a single TCR beta chain. The protocol was immunoSEQ multiplex PCR, while the TCRdb copy is restricted to in-frame clones and leaves out a portion. Here the sample spans approximately 99,000 clones, less than 95% being singletons. The data were obtained in a study of T cell changes during pregnancy in multiple sclerosis. Per germline, CDR1 LNHNV and CDR2 YYDKDF (reference sequence). This CDR3 is built from 15 residues. The ends were cut back, 7 bases at V and 0 bases at J, with 15 bases in the middle. The source of this sequence is a female donor in good health, enrolled as a control in a pregnancy study. The specimen comprised peripheral blood, sampled in the second trimester of pregnancy. The chain carries TRBV15 and TRBJ1-1; maybe TRBD1 (5 bases). The CDR3, as DNA: TGTGCCACCACTCAGGGCCTAACATTGAACACTGAAGCTTTCTTT. As protein: CATTQGLTLNTEAFF.